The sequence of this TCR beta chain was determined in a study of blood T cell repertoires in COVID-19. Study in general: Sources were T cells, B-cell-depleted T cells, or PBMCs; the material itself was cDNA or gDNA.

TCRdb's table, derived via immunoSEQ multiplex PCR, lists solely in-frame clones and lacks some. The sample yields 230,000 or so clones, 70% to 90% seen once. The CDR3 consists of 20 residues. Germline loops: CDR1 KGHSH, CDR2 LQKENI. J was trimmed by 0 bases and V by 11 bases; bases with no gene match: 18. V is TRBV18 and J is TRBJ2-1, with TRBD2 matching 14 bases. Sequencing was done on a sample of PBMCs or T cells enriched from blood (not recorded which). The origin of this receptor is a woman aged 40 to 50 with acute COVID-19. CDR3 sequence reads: CASSMGTSGGPPSSYNEQFF. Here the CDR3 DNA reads TGTGCCTCCTCTATGGGGACTAGCGGGGGCCCCCCTAGCTCCTACAATGAGCAGTTCTTC.